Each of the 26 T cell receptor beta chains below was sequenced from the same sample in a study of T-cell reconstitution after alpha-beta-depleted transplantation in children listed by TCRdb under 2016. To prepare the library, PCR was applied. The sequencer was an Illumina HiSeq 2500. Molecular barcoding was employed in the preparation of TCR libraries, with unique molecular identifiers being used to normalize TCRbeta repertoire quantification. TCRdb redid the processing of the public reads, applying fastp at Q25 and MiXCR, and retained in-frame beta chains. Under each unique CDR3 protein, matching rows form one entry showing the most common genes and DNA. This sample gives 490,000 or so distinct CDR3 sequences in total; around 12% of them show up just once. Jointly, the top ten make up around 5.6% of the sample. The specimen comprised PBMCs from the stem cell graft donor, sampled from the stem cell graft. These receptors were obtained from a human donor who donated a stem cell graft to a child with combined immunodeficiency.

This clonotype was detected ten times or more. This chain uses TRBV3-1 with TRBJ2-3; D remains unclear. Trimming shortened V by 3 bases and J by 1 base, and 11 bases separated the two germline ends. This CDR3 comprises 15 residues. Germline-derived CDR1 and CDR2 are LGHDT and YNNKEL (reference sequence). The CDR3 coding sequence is TGTGCCAGCAGCCAGAAACCGGACGGCACAGATACGCAGTATTTT. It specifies CASSQKPDGTDTQYF.

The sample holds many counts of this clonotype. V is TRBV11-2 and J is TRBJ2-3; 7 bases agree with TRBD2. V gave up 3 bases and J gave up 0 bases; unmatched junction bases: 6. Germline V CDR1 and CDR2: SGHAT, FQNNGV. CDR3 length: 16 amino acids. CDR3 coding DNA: TGTGCCAGCAGCTTCCAGATGGGGGGGAGCACAGATACGCAGTATTTT. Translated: CASSFQMGGSTDTQYF.

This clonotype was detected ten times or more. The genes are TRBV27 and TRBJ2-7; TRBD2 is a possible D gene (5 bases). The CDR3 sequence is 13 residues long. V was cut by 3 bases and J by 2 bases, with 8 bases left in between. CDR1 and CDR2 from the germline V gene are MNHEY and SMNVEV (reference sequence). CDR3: CASSFGLTYEQYF. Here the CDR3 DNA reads TGTGCCAGCAGTTTCGGACTGACCTACGAGCAGTACTTC.

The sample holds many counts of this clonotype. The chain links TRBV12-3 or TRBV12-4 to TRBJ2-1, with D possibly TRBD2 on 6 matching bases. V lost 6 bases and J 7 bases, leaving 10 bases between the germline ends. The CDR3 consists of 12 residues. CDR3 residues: CASSPGVNEQFF. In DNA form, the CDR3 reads TGTGCCAGCAGCCCGGGGGTTAATGAGCAGTTCTTC.

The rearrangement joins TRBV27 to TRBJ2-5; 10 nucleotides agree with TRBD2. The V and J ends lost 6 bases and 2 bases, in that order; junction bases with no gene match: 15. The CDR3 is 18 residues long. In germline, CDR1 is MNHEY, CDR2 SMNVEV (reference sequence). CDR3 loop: CASRETGWELAGQETQYF. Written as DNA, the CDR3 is TGTGCCAGCAGGGAGACAGGGTGGGAACTAGCGGGACAAGAGACCCAGTACTTC.

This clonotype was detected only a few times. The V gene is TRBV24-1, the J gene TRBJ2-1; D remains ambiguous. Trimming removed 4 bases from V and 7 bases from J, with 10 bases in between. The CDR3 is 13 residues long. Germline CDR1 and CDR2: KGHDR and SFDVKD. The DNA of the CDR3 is TGTGCCACCAGTGACCTCTCCCGGAATGAGCAGTTCTTC. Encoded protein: CATSDLSRNEQFF.

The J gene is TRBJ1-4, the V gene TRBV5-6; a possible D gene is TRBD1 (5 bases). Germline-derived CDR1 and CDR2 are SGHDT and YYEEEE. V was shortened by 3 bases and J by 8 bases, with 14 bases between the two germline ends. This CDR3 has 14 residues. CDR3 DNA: TGTGCCAGCAGCTCCTTGGGACTTGAGGAAAAACTGTTTTTT. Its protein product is CASSSLGLEEKLFF.

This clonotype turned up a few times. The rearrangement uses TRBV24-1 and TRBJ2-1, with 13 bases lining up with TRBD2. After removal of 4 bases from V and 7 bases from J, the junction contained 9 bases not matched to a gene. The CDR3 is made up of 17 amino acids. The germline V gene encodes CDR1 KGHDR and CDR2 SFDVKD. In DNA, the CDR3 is TGTGCCACCAGTGACCCGGGACTAGCGGGAAACGGGAATGAGCAGTTCTTC. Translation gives CATSDPGLAGNGNEQFF.

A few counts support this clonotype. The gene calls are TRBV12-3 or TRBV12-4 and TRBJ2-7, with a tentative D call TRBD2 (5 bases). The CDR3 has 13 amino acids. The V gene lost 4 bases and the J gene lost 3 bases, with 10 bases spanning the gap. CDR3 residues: CASSWRLGYEQYF. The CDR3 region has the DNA TGTGCCAGCAGTTGGAGGTTGGGCTACGAGCAGTACTTC.

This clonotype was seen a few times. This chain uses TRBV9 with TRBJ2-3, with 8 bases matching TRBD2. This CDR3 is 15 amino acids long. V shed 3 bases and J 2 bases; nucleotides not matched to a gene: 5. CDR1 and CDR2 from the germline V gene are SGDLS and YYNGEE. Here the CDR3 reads CASSASGSFTDTQYF. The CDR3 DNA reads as TGTGCCAGCAGCGCGAGCGGGAGCTTCACAGATACGCAGTATTTT.

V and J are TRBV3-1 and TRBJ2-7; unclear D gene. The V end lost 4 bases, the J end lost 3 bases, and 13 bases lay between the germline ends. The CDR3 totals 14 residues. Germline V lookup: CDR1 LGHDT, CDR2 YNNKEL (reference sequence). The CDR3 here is CASSPGHLCYEQYF. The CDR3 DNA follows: TGTGCCAGCAGCCCTGGGCACCTCTGCTACGAGCAGTACTTC.

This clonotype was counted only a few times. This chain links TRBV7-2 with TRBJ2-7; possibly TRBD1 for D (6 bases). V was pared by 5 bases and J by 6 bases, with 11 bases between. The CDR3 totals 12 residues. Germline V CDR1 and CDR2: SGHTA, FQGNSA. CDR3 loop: CASSTLQGEQYF. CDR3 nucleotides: TGTGCCAGCAGCACATTACAGGGCGAGCAGTACTTC.

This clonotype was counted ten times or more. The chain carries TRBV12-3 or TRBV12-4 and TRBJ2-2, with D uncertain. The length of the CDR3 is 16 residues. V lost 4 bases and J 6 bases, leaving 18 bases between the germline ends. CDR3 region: CASSSPTYPKPGELFF. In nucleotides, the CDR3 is TGTGCCAGCAGTTCCCCCACTTACCCTAAGCCCGGGGAGCTGTTTTTT.

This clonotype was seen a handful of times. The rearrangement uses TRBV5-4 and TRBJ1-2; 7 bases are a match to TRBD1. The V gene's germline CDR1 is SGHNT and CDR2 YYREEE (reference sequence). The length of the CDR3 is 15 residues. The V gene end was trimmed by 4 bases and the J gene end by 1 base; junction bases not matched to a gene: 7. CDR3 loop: CASSAPGQLNYGYTF. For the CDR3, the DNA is TGTGCCAGCAGCGCCCCGGGACAGCTTAACTATGGCTACACCTTC.

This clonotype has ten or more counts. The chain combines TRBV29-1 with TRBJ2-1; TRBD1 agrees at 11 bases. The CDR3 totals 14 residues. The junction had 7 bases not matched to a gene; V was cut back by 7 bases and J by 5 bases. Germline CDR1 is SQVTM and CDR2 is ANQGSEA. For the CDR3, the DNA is TGCAGCGAGTCCGGGACAGGGGGGAACAATGAGCAGTTCTTC. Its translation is CSESGTGGNNEQFF.

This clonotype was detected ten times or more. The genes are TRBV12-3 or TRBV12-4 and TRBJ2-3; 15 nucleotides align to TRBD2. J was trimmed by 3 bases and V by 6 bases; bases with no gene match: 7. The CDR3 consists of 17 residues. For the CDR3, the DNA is TGTGCCAGCAGACGGACTAGCGGGAGGGCAGGGACAGATACGCAGTATTTT. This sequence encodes CASRRTSGRAGTDTQYF.

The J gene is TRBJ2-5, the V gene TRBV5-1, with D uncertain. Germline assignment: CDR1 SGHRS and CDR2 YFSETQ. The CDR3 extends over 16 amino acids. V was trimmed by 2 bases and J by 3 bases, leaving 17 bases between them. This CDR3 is CASSFEPTIPKETQYF. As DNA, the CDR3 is TGCGCCAGCAGCTTTGAACCCACGATACCTAAAGAGACCCAGTACTTC.

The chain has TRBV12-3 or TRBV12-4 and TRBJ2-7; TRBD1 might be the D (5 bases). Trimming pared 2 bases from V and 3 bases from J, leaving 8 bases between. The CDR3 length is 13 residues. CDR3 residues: CASSLWQGYEQYF. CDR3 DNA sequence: TGTGCCAGCAGTTTATGGCAGGGCTACGAGCAGTACTTC.

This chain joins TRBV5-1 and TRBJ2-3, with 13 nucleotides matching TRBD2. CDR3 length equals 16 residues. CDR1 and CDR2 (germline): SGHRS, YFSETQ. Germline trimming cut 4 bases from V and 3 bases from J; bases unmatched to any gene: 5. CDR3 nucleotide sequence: TGCGCCAGCAGCCTCAAACTAGCGGGGGGGACAGATACGCAGTATTTT. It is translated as CASSLKLAGGTDTQYF.

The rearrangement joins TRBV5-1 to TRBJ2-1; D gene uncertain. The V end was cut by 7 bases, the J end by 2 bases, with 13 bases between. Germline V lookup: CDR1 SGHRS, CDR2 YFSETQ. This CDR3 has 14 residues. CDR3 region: CASGRTLTYNEQFF. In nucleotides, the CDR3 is TGCGCCAGCGGGCGAACCCTCACCTACAATGAGCAGTTCTTC.

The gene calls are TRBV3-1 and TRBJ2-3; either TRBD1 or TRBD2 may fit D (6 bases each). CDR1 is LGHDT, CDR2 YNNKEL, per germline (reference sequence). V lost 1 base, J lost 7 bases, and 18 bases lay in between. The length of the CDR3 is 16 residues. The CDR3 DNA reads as TGTGCCAGCAGCCAAGCCGGGAGCGGCGGGACATATACGCAGTATTTT. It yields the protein CASSQAGSGGTYTQYF.

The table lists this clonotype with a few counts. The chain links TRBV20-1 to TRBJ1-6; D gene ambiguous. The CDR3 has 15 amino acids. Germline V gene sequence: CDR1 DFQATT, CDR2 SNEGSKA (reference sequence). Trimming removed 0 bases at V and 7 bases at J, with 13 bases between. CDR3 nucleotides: TGCAGTGCTAGAGAGGTGATTGCGGGCAATTCACCCCTCCACTTT. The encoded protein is CSAREVIAGNSPLHF.

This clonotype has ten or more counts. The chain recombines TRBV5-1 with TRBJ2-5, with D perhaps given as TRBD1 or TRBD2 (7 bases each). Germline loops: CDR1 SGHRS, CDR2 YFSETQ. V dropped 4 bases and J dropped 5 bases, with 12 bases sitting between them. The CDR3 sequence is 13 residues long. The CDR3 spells CASSPQGGETQYF. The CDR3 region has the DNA TGCGCCAGCAGCCCCCAGGGGGGGGAGACCCAGTACTTC.

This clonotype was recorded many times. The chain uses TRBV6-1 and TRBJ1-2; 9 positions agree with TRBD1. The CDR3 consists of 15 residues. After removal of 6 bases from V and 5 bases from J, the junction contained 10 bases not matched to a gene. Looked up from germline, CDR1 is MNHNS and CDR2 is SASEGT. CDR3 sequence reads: CASRPRDRVLYGYTF. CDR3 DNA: TGTGCCAGCAGACCCCGGGACAGGGTCCTATATGGCTACACCTTC.

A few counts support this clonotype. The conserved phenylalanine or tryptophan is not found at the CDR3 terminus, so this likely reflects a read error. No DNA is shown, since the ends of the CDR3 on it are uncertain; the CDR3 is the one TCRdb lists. CDR3 amino acids: CASSQGDRVLVY. The V call is TRBV3-1, the J call TRBJ2-3; the D call TRBD1 from the table was never checked on the DNA. Germline V gene sequence: CDR1 LGHDT, CDR2 YNNKEL (reference sequence). The CDR3 has 12 amino acids, counting both end residues.

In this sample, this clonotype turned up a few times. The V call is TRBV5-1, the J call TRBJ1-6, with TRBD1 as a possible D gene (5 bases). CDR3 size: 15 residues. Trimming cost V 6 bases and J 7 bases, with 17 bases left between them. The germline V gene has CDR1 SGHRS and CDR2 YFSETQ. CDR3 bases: TGCGCCAGCACCCGGTGGGCGGGGGACAATTCACCCCTCCACTTT. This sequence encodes CASTRWAGDNSPLHF.